This section outlines one T cell receptor beta chain sequence together with its context. Its cognate antigen has yet to be identified. Within one base of it there is no much larger clone, and no base qualities were kept. This record belongs to a study (dated by TCRdb to 2021 to 2024). Summary of the overall study and its limitations: Further investigation, including longitudinal sampling and assessment of a control group, is stated by the authors to be required.

Survey-level sequencing on the immunoSEQ platform was used to profile the TCR beta chain repertoires. Per the source publication's procedure: Repertoire diversity was quantified by the inverse Simpson index, and CDR3 amino acid length spectratypes and V-J pairing frequencies were compared. TCR beta CDR3 sequences were matched against VDJdb to annotate clonotypes specific to SARS-CoV-2, CMV, influenza A and EBV. TCRdb mirrors the immuneACCESS table, restricted to in-frame sequences. Some clones are absent from its copies; in checked studies, under half trace to an unresolved V gene, and the reason for the others is unknown. Clone size and the V and J calls come from that table; the DNA yielded D and trimming. In all, the sample holds around 50,000 clones, and 80% to 95% of those were seen once. The ten largest make up around 10% of the sample. Deletion took 0 bases off V and 6 bases off J, with a span of 16 bases between the germline ends. From the cysteine up to the phenylalanine, the CDR3 has a length of 16 residues. Kept here is only the CDR3 DNA, which spans 48 bases and is read in frame from base 1. CDR1 and CDR2 (SGHNT, YYREEE) derive from the germline V gene (reference sequence).

PBMCs were isolated from peripheral blood, and TCR beta sequencing was performed on genomic DNA from unsorted PBMCs. The specimen sequenced was PBMCs. The chain links TRBV5-4 with TRBJ2-1; the D gene cannot be resolved reliably. The receptor was derived from a man in his forties with rheumatoid arthritis. The sequence in DNA is TGTGCCAGCAGCTTGGGGTGGATTGGGTTAGCCAATGAGCAGTTCTTC. This sequence encodes CASSLGWIGLANEQFF.